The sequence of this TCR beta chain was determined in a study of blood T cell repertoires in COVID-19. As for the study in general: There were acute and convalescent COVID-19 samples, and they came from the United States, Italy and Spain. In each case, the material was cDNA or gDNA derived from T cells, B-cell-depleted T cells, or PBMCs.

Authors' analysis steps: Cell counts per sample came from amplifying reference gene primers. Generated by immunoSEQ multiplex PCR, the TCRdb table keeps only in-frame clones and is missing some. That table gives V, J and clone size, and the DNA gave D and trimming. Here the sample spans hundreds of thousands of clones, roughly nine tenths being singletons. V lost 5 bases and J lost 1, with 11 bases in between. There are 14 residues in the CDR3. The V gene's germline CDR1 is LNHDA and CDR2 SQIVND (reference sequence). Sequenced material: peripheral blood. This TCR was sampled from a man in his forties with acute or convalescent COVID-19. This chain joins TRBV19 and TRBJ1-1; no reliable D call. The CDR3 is CASSSPIQNTEAFF. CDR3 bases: TGTGCCAGTAGTTCCCCCATCCAGAACACTGAAGCTTTCTTT.